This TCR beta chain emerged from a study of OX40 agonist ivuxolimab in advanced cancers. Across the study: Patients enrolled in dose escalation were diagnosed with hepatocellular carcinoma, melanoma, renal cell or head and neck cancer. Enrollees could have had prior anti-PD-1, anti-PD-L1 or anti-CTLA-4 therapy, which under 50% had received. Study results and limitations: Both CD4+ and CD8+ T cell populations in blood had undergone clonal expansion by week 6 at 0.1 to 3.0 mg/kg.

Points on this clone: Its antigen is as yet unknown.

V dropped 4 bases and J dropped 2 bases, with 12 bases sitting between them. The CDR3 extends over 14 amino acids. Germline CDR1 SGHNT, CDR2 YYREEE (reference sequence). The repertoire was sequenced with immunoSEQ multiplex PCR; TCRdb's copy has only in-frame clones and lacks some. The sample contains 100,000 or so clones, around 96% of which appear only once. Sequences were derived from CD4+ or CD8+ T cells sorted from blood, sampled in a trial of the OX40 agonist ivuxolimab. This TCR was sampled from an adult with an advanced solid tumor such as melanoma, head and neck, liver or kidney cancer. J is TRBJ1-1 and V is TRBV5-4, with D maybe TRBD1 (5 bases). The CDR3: CASSQGPENTEAFF. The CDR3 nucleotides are TGTGCCAGCAGCCAGGGACCGGAAAACACTGAAGCTTTCTTT.